This T cell receptor beta chain comes out of a study of beta chain features in type 1 diabetes. Study details: Across every sample, 107,917,701 sorted cells were examined in total. Study conclusions and caveats: Whether HLA type affects TCRB rearrangement stayed undetermined in the present work. Among type 1 diabetes patients, VDJ junctions had fewer insertions and more deletions.

Since all of the isolated RNA was reverse transcribed, expressed TCRB transcripts were what got sequenced. Here immunoSEQ multiplex PCR was the method, and the copy in TCRdb shows in-frame clones only, minus some. The data hold hundreds of thousands of clones, with 9.5% to 12% observed a single time. This clone was counted only a few times. The antigen remains undetermined. CDR3 length: 14 residues. V lost 5 bases to trimming and J lost 8 bases; unmatched junction nucleotides: 14. Germline values: CDR1 SQVTM, CDR2 ANQGSEA. Specimen: naive CD4+ T cells from blood. V gene TRBV29-1 combines with J gene TRBJ1-2; TRBD1 matches at 7 bases. The TCR sequence derives from a woman between 18 and 29 years old in good health. CDR3 sequence: CSVHRPLGGGGYTF. In nucleotides, the CDR3 is TGCAGCGTTCACCGCCCATTAGGGGGCGGCGGCTACACCTTC.